One and the same sample provided the 32 T cell receptor beta chains below, sequenced in a study of T cell changes during pregnancy in multiple sclerosis. Clones were read by immunoSEQ multiplex PCR, and TCRdb kept only the in-frame ones, dropping some. The table has tens of thousands of clones, roughly nine tenths seen once. Source: CD4+ T cells from peripheral blood mononuclear cells, taken in the first trimester of pregnancy. Receptor source: a female donor with multiple sclerosis, enrolled in a pregnancy study.

This rearrangement joins TRBV19 to TRBJ1-1; TRBD1 agrees at 11 bases. CDR3 length: 15 residues. The germline CDR1 and CDR2 sequences are LNHDA and SQIVND (reference sequence). Losses at the gene ends were 2 bases for V and 6 bases for J; bases not matched to a gene: 5. This CDR3 reads CASSINGQGASEAFF. The CDR3 nucleotides are TGTGCCAGTAGTATAAACGGACAGGGGGCCTCTGAAGCTTTCTTT.

This rearrangement joins TRBV7-9 to TRBJ2-1; 12 bases match TRBD2. Germline V gene lookup returns CDR1 SEHNR and CDR2 FQNEAQ (reference sequence). J lost 9 bases, V lost 4 bases, and 7 bases had no gene match. This CDR3 is built from 15 residues. DNA of the CDR3: TGTGCCAGCAGCTCCTCTAGCGGGAGGGCGGGTGAGCAGTTCTTC. This translates into CASSSSSGRAGEQFF.

The chain combines TRBV5-1 with TRBJ2-1; 13 positions agree with TRBD2. This CDR3 is 15 amino acids long. Per germline, CDR1 SGHRS and CDR2 YFSETQ. With 4 bases clipped from V and 5 bases from J, the junction kept 3 bases outside the gene matches. The CDR3 sequence: CASSPGTSGNNEQFF. The CDR3 region has the DNA TGCGCCAGCAGCCCGGGGACTAGCGGGAACAATGAGCAGTTCTTC.

The chain joins TRBV5-1 to TRBJ2-7, with TRBD2 as a possible D gene (6 bases). Germline V gives CDR1 SGHRS, CDR2 YFSETQ. The ends were cut back, 1 base at V and 1 base at J, with 12 bases in the middle. This CDR3 is built from 15 residues. The CDR3 spells CASSLPGVGSYEQYF. The DNA for the CDR3 is TGCGCCAGCAGCTTGCCGGGAGTAGGATCCTACGAGCAGTACTTC.

This clone is deemed medium-sized. The genes are TRBV7-6 and TRBJ2-2; TRBD2 might be the D (6 bases). Germline V gene lookup returns CDR1 SGHVS and CDR2 FNYEAQ. The length of the CDR3 is 15 residues. V dropped 5 bases and J dropped 5 bases, with 15 bases sitting between them. The CDR3 is CASSLVVGGTGELFF. The CDR3 region has the DNA TGTGCCAGCAGCCTAGTGGTCGGGGGAACCGGGGAGCTGTTTTTT.

V and J are TRBV5-1 and TRBJ1-2; perhaps TRBD1 as D (5 bases). CDR1 SGHRS and CDR2 YFSETQ come from the germline V gene. The CDR3 has 15 amino acids. V lost 4 bases and J lost 5, with 18 bases in between. The CDR3 reads CASSLTTDALYGYTF. In nucleotides, the CDR3 is TGCGCCAGCAGCCTAACGACAGACGCATTGTATGGCTACACCTTC. Full variable domain (outside the CDR3, taken from reference TRBV5-1 and TRBJ1-2): KAGVTQTPRYLIKTRGQQVTLSCSPISGHRSVSWYQQTPGQGLQFLFEYFSETQRNKGNFPGRFSGRQFSNSRSEMNVSTLELGDSALYLCASSLTTDALYGYTFGSGTRLTVV.

The CDR3 bases are TGTGCCAGCAGCGGCGGGACAGGCGGCGAGCAGTACTTC. The encoded protein is CASSGGTGGEQYF. This sequence joins TRBV9 and TRBJ2-7; 8 bases map to TRBD1. The CDR3 consists of 13 residues. The germline V gene encodes CDR1 SGDLS and CDR2 YYNGEE. The V and J ends lost 3 bases and 6 bases, in that order; junction bases with no gene match: 5.

The chain combines TRBV10-3 with TRBJ2-7, with 7 nucleotides matching TRBD2. Trimming removed 6 bases from V and 1 base from J; junction bases left unmatched: 3. The CDR3 loop spans 13 amino acids. The germline V gene has CDR1 ENHRY and CDR2 SYGVKD. The CDR3: CAISQRESYEQYF. CDR3 bases: TGTGCCATCAGCCAGCGGGAATCCTACGAGCAGTACTTC.

The chain uses TRBV18 and TRBJ1-5; 9 positions agree with TRBD1. Germline-derived CDR1 and CDR2 are KGHSH and LQKENI. The CDR3 sequence is 18 residues long. Trimming cost V 6 bases and J 0 bases; bases outside gene matches: 12. Here the CDR3 DNA reads TGTGCCAGCTCCCCAAACAGGGGGCGCGGGGATAGCAATCAGCCCCAGCATTTT. It translates to CASSPNRGRGDSNQPQHF.

This chain connects TRBV19 to TRBJ1-5; D may be TRBD1 (5 bases). Trimming pared 1 base from V and 3 bases from J, leaving 10 bases between. Germline values: CDR1 LNHDA, CDR2 SQIVND (reference sequence). The CDR3 spans 15 residues. CDR3 in amino acids: CASSIVRQLNQPQHF. The CDR3, as DNA: TGTGCCAGTAGTATAGTACGACAGCTCAATCAGCCCCAGCATTTT.

The chain couples TRBV11-1 to TRBJ2-7; TRBD2 matches at 11 bases. V shed 6 bases and J 3 bases; nucleotides not matched to a gene: 1. Germline CDR1 reads SGHAT; CDR2 reads FQDESV (reference sequence). The CDR3 consists of 13 residues. The CDR3 sequence is CASSGLAGYEQYF. CDR3 bases: TGTGCCAGCAGTGGACTAGCGGGCTACGAGCAGTACTTC.

This clone was observed once. The chain links TRBV11-2 to TRBJ2-7; 9 nucleotides line up with TRBD2. J lost 2 bases, V lost 4 bases, and 6 bases had no gene match. The CDR3 contains 15 residues. Germline V lookup: CDR1 SGHAT, CDR2 FQNNGV. CDR3 DNA sequence: TGTGCCAGCAGCTACGGTAGCGGGGGAACCTACGAGCAGTACTTC. Translated, it gives CASSYGSGGTYEQYF.

This chain links TRBV4-3 with TRBJ2-2; D unclear. Germline V CDR1 and CDR2: LGHNA, YSLEER. Trimming removed 1 base at V and 1 base at J, with 7 bases between. This CDR3 has 15 amino acids. The chain's CDR3 is CASSQVRGNTGELFF. DNA for the CDR3: TGCGCCAGCAGCCAAGTCCGCGGGAACACCGGGGAGCTGTTTTTT.

The chain carries TRBV7-9 and TRBJ2-7; D is possibly TRBD2 (6 bases). The CDR3 extends over 14 amino acids. V lost 2 bases and J lost 1, with 9 bases in between. CDR1 SEHNR and CDR2 FQNEAQ come from the germline V gene (reference sequence). CDR3 in DNA: TGTGCCAGCAGCTTAAAGGGGAGGTCCTACGAGCAGTACTTC. It is translated as CASSLKGRSYEQYF.

With regard to this clone: One end of the junction does not line up with germline, which may come from a read error. The sample has other DNA sequences that encode this CDR3 too. This chain links TRBV29-1 with TRBJ1-1; 7 bases agree with TRBD1. This CDR3 spans 13 amino acids. Germline loops: CDR1 SQVTM, CDR2 ANQGSEA. CDR3 residues: CSVDRVLTFEAFF. CDR3 nucleotides: TGCAGCGTCGACAGGGTTTTAACGTTTGAAGCCTTCTTT.

The genes are TRBV6-4 and TRBJ1-2, with 8 bases that match TRBD1. The CDR3 is made up of 15 amino acids. J gave up 6 bases and V 0 bases, and 6 bases lay outside the gene matches. The germline V gene has CDR1 MRHNA and CDR2 SNTAGT. CDR3 in DNA: TGTGCCAGCAGTGACTCGAGACAGGGGATGGATGGCTACACCTTC. Translating gives CASSDSRQGMDGYTF.

The V call is TRBV6-5, the J call TRBJ1-2; D perhaps matches TRBD1 (6 bases). Germline V gene sequence: CDR1 MNHEY, CDR2 SVGAGI. The CDR3 consists of 13 residues. The V and J ends lost 5 bases and 8 bases respectively, with 15 bases between them. The CDR3 sequence is CASSPPSGEGYTF. In DNA form, the CDR3 reads TGTGCCAGCAGTCCCCCTTCAGGGGAAGGCTACACCTTC.

Only one count was recorded for this clone. The chain recombines TRBV7-3 with TRBJ2-1; 11 nucleotides align to TRBD2. The CDR3 sequence is 15 residues long. CDR1 is SGHTA and CDR2 is FQGTGA in the germline V gene. The junction had 0 bases not matched to a gene; V was cut back by 0 bases and J by 5 bases. CDR3 sequence: CASSLTTSGNNEQFF. In DNA form, the CDR3 reads TGTGCCAGCAGCTTAACGACTAGCGGGAACAATGAGCAGTTCTTC.

This clone was seen only once. The chain couples TRBV5-6 to TRBJ2-1; D not certain. The CDR3 contains 13 residues. Trimming took 6 bases from V and 1 from J, leaving 8 bases between them. Per germline, CDR1 SGHDT and CDR2 YYEEEE. The CDR3 DNA sequence: TGTGCCAGCAATCGGGTTTCCTACAATGAGCAGTTCTTC. It translates to CASNRVSYNEQFF.

This chain uses TRBV5-4 with TRBJ2-7; 8 nucleotides agree with TRBD1. This CDR3 has 15 amino acids. Germline V gives CDR1 SGHNT, CDR2 YYREEE (reference sequence). Losses at the gene ends were 4 bases for V and 0 bases for J; bases not matched to a gene: 6. CDR3 sequence reads: CASSLGQGASYEQYF. CDR3 bases: TGTGCCAGCAGCCTTGGACAGGGTGCCTCCTACGAGCAGTACTTC.

This clone was seen a few times. This rearrangement joins TRBV28 to TRBJ1-1; no definite D call. The CDR3 is made up of 12 amino acids. V lost 7 bases, J lost 4 bases, and 10 bases lay in between. Looked up from germline, CDR1 is MDHEN and CDR2 is SYDVKM. The CDR3 coding sequence is TGTGCCAGCACCTTACTAGGCACTGAAGCTTTCTTT. Protein product: CASTLLGTEAFF.

This clone was counted only a few times. The V and J genes are TRBV7-9 and TRBJ2-7, with 10 bases aligning to TRBD2. V shed 2 bases, J shed 1 base, and the junction held 5 bases outside the gene matches. The CDR3 consists of 16 residues. Germline CDR1 SEHNR, CDR2 FQNEAQ (reference sequence). CDR3 residues: CASSLSGSGRSYEQYF. The DNA of the CDR3 is TGTGCCAGCAGCTTAAGTGGTAGCGGGAGGTCCTACGAGCAGTACTTC. The complete variable domain, with remaining parts taken from reference TRBV7-9 and TRBJ2-7, reads DTGVSQNPRHKITKRGQNVTFRCDPISEHNRLYWYRQTLGQGPEFLTYFQNEAQLEKSRLLSDRFSAERPKGSFSTLEIQRTEQGDSAMYLCASSLSGSGRSYEQYFGPGTRLTVT.

The chain employs TRBV18 and TRBJ2-7; 9 bases match TRBD1. The CDR3 has 16 amino acids. Trimming cost V 2 bases and J 3 bases; bases outside gene matches: 8. Germline CDR1 reads KGHSH; CDR2 reads LQKENI. In DNA, the CDR3 is TGTGCCAGCTCACCAGGAATCGGGACAGGGTACTACGAGCAGTACTTC. Amino acid sequence: CASSPGIGTGYYEQYF.

This clone was found once. Here the CDR3 reads CASGPFDRPAGANVLTF. CDR3 DNA sequence: TGTGCCAGTGGACCCTTTGACAGGCCAGCTGGGGCCAACGTCCTGACTTTC. This chain uses TRBV19 with TRBJ2-6, with D possibly TRBD1 on 6 matching bases. Trimming took off 8 bases at V and 2 bases at J, with 19 bases between the two ends. The CDR3 loop spans 17 amino acids. The germline V gene has CDR1 LNHDA and CDR2 SQIVND (reference sequence).

The gene calls are TRBV6-5 and TRBJ2-3; 8 bases match TRBD2. The germline gives CDR1 MNHEY, CDR2 SVGAGI. V lost 7 bases and J lost 0; bases outside the gene matches: 6. The CDR3 length is 15 residues. The CDR3 DNA follows: TGTGCCAGCACTTTACTAGCGGAGAGCACAGATACGCAGTATTTT. Amino acid sequence: CASTLLAESTDTQYF.

This chain links TRBV6-4 with TRBJ2-1; 8 bases are shared with TRBD2. This CDR3 contains 13 residues. J was trimmed by 8 bases and V by 6 bases; bases with no gene match: 6. CDR1 and CDR2 from the germline V gene are MRHNA and SNTAGT. CDR3 protein: CASRAPGGDEQFF. CDR3 bases: TGTGCCAGCAGGGCCCCCGGGGGGGATGAGCAGTTCTTC.

This chain links TRBV18 with TRBJ2-5, with a possible D match to TRBD2 (5 bases). The CDR3 consists of 13 residues. Germline loops: CDR1 KGHSH, CDR2 LQKENI. Trimming shortened V by 8 bases and J by 2 bases, and 12 bases separated the two germline ends. In nucleotides, the CDR3 is TGTGCCAGCACCCCCGGGGTTCAAGAGACCCAGTACTTC. Its protein is CASTPGVQETQYF.

CDR3 bases: TGTGCCAGCAGCCCCGGGACAGCTCAAATTCAGCCCCAGCATTTT. It translates to CASSPGTAQIQPQHF. The V gene is TRBV7-2, the J gene TRBJ1-5; TRBD1 matches 7 bases. The CDR3 contains 15 residues. The germline CDR1 and CDR2 sequences are SGHTA and FQGNSA. With 5 bases clipped from V and 6 bases from J, the junction kept 10 bases outside the gene matches.

This clone was detected a few times. The V and J genes are TRBV6-5 and TRBJ2-7, with unresolved D. Germline loops: CDR1 MNHEY, CDR2 SVGAGI. V was pared by 6 bases and J by 3 bases, with 9 bases between. The CDR3 is made up of 12 amino acids. The CDR3 loop reads CASSRLSYEQYF. CDR3 nucleotides: TGTGCCAGCAGCCGCCTGAGCTACGAGCAGTACTTC.

This clone was picked up one time. The chain couples TRBV5-7 to TRBJ1-5, with 9 bases matching TRBD1. TRBV5-7 is filed as an ORF, its function uncertain. V gave up 4 bases and J gave up 4 bases; unmatched junction bases: 6. This CDR3 spans 15 amino acids. The CDR3 coding sequence is TGTGCCAGCAGCCCGGGACAGGGAGAGAATCAGCCCCAGCATTTT. It translates to CASSPGQGENQPQHF.

This rearrangement joins TRBV7-2 to TRBJ2-1, with D possibly TRBD1 on 6 matching bases. The CDR3 has 16 residues. The V and J ends lost 2 bases and 4 bases respectively, with 15 bases between them. Germline V gives CDR1 SGHTA, CDR2 FQGNSA. The CDR3 region has the DNA TGTGCCAGCAGCTTAAGGCCCGGGACACTATACAATGAGCAGTTCTTC. This sequence encodes CASSLRPGTLYNEQFF.

The CDR3 sequence is CASSSTSGGSGELFF. CDR3 bases: TGTGCCAGCAGCTCGACTAGCGGGGGATCCGGGGAGCTGTTTTTT. The chain links TRBV7-3 to TRBJ2-2, with 12 bases that match TRBD2. This CDR3 contains 15 residues. The junction had 3 bases not matched to a gene; V was cut back by 4 bases and J by 6 bases. The germline V gene has CDR1 SGHTA and CDR2 FQGTGA.